Listed below are T cell receptor beta chains from one sample, sequenced in a study of shared clonotypes between healthy human individuals. Libraries were prepared by immunoSEQ multiplex PCR; TCRdb keeps only in-frame clonotypes and omits some of them. The table shows some 700,000 clones, with about 92% occurring only once. The sequenced sample was memory CD8+ T cells from PBMCs. The receptors were gathered from a man aged 18-30 years in good health. Some clones in this sample may be carry-over from other donors' samples. Each CDR3 is given with its conserved first and last residue. Each record gives: V gene, D gene, J gene, clone size, CDR3 protein, CDR3 DNA. D genes are given only for firm matches. Rows may omit the clone size; those that give it use once, few, many or a size class.

TRBV5-1	-	TRBJ2-2	once	CASSLGWRENTGELFF	TGCGCCAGCAGCTTGGGATGGCGGGAAAACACCGGGGAGCTGTTTTTT
TRBV7-9	TRBD2	TRBJ2-1	-	CASSRPGTSGVSRYNEQFF	TGTGCCAGCAGCCGGCCCGGGACTAGCGGGGTTAGTAGATACAATGAGCAGTTCTTC
TRBV9	-	TRBJ1-2	-	CASSARRVGSGYDGYTF	TGTGCCAGCAGCGCGAGAAGGGTGGGGAGCGGTTATGATGGCTACACCTTC
TRBV5-1	-	TRBJ1-2	-	CASSLEEPQQDGYTF	TGCGCCAGCAGCTTGGAGGAACCCCAACAAGATGGCTACACCTTC
TRBV19	-	TRBJ2-7	-	CASSISGARPGYEQYF	TGTGCCAGTAGTATTTCGGGGGCTAGGCCGGGGTACGAGCAGTACTTC
TRBV6-5	-	TRBJ2-7	once	CASSGAGYEQYF	TGTGCCAGTTCGGGAGCCGGCTACGAGCAGTACTTC
TRBV9	TRBD1	TRBJ2-3	-	CASSVSGTGGTDTQYF	TGTGCCAGCAGCGTCTCCGGGACAGGGGGCACAGATACGCAGTATTTT
TRBV28	TRBD1	TRBJ2-1	-	CASNLGQGRNEQFF	TGTGCCAGCAACCTAGGACAGGGGAGGAATGAGCAGTTCTTC
TRBV11-2	-	TRBJ2-3	once	CASSLDLGPRSTDTQYF	TGTGCCAGCAGCTTAGATCTCGGACCCCGAAGCACAGATACGCAGTATTTT
TRBV6-6	TRBD1	TRBJ2-1	once	CASSPLGTGGVNEQFF	TGTGCCAGCAGTCCTCTGGGGACAGGGGGAGTGAATGAGCAGTTCTTC
TRBV7-8	-	TRBJ2-7	-	CASSSQGYEQYF	TGTGCCAGCAGTTCACAGGGCTACGAGCAGTACTTC
TRBV7-8	TRBD1	TRBJ2-2	-	CASSPADRGANTGELFF	TGTGCCAGCAGCCCCGCCGACAGGGGCGCAAACACCGGGGAGCTGTTTTTT
TRBV19	-	TRBJ2-7	-	CASSPRTGTVFSYEQYF	TGTGCCAGTAGTCCCCGGACCGGGACCGTCTTCTCCTACGAGCAGTACTTC
TRBV28	-	TRBJ1-4	-	CASSLLGGGNEKLFF	TGTGCCAGCAGTTTATTGGGGGGAGGGAATGAAAAACTGTTTTTT
TRBV5-1	-	TRBJ1-2	-	CASSLSFPGEAGYTF	TGCGCCAGCAGCTTGTCCTTCCCAGGGGAGGCTGGCTACACCTTC
TRBV11-2	TRBD1	TRBJ2-5	-	CASSAGPGGLETQYF	TGTGCCAGCAGCGCCGGGCCAGGGGGCTTAGAGACCCAGTACTTC
TRBV29-1	TRBD2	TRBJ2-2	-	CSAMERLAGIGELFF	TGCAGCGCGATGGAAAGACTAGCGGGAATCGGGGAGCTGTTTTTT
TRBV27	-	TRBJ1-2	once	CASSLAGGGLLYGYTF	TGTGCCAGCAGTTTAGCGGGGGGCGGATTACTCTATGGCTACACCTTC
TRBV7-9	-	TRBJ1-2	-	CASSFVMSGIYGYTF	TGTGCCAGCAGCTTTGTGATGTCAGGGATCTATGGCTACACCTTC
TRBV21-1	-	TRBJ2-7	-	CASSKVGDDQSYEQYF	TGTGCCAGCAGCAAAGTAGGGGATGATCAATCCTACGAGCAGTACTTC
TRBV27	-	TRBJ1-3	-	CASSPQAGNTIYF	TGTGCCAGCAGTCCTCAGGCTGGAAACACCATATATTTT
TRBV27	-	TRBJ1-1	-	CASISKGRANTEAFF	TGTGCCAGCATCAGTAAGGGCAGGGCGAACACTGAAGCTTTCTTT
TRBV7-9	-	TRBJ1-3	once	CASSYYGPSSGNTIYF	TGTGCCAGCAGCTATTATGGACCATCCTCTGGAAACACCATATATTTT
TRBV28	-	TRBJ2-7	once	CASRGSHGQYF	TGTGCCAGCAGGGGGAGCCACGGGCAGTACTTC
TRBV5-1	TRBD2	TRBJ2-3	-	CRGPSGNADTQYF	TGCCGCGGGCCTAGCGGGAATGCAGATACGCAGTATTTT
TRBV10-2	-	TRBJ2-5	-	CASRGVGTQYF	TGCGCCAGCAGGGGCGTCGGGACCCAGTACTTC
TRBV28	-	TRBJ1-1	-	CASSFGIRGTEAFF	TGTGCCAGCAGTTTCGGGATCAGGGGCACTGAAGCTTTCTTT
TRBV4-3	TRBD2	TRBJ2-7	-	CASSHGLVGYEQYF	TGCGCCAGCAGCCATGGACTAGTGGGTTACGAGCAGTACTTC
TRBV19	TRBD2	TRBJ2-7	-	CASSTGTSGPYEQYF	TGTGCCAGTAGTACAGGGACTAGCGGTCCCTACGAGCAGTACTTC
TRBV28	TRBD2	TRBJ2-1	-	CASSPRLAGTLTSYNEQFF	TGTGCCAGCAGTCCCCGACTAGCGGGAACCCTAACATCCTACAATGAGCAGTTCTTC
TRBV9	-	TRBJ2-2	-	CASSQGGTGELFF	TGTGCCAGCAGCCAAGGGGGTACCGGGGAGCTGTTTTTT